The text below deals with one T cell receptor beta chain. What it binds is not known. The data belong to a study of cytomegalovirus exposure and HLA in healthy donors. At the level of the study: Early released data had about 80 million unique TCRs, all coming from HLA-typed donors.

The CDR3 extends over 13 amino acids. From germline, CDR1 is WNHNN and CDR2 SYGVQD (reference sequence). V shed 0 bases and J shed 5 bases, with 8 bases lying between them. General study points: Researchers reported from a later analysis that most CMV-associated TCR beta chains appeared HLA-restricted.

60 Vbeta and 13 Jbeta primers were used in PCR. Original methodology: An analysis that came later counted 60 million to 80 million unique TCR beta chains, some 11 million shared. Sequencing used immunoSEQ multiplex PCR; TCRdb keeps in-frame clones, though not all of them. V and J calls and clone size are as listed in that table; D and trimming were resolved from the DNA. The table gives 150,000 to 200,000 clones; the top ten clones make up around 0.79% of it. Specimen: PBMCs. J is TRBJ2-7 and V is TRBV10-1, with a weak D call TRBD2 (6 bases). This TCR came from a woman under 30 in good health and CMV-seropositive. CDR3 loop: CASSESGLDEQYF. Written as DNA, the CDR3 is TGCGCCAGCAGTGAGTCGGGACTGGACGAGCAGTACTTC.